These 14 T cell receptor beta chains came from one sample sequenced in a study of OX40 agonist ivuxolimab in advanced cancers. The assay was immunoSEQ multiplex PCR, and TCRdb's table has in-frame clones only and misses some. The profile shows about 25,000 clones, 65% to 90% of them singletons. The sequenced sample was CD4+ or CD8+ T cells sorted from blood, obtained in a trial of the OX40 agonist ivuxolimab. The receptors shown here come from an adult with an advanced solid tumor such as melanoma, head and neck, liver or kidney cancer.

This clone was seen a few times. V gene TRBV7-9 combines with J gene TRBJ2-7; D gene uncertain. The length of the CDR3 is 11 residues. Trimming took off 7 bases at V and 4 bases at J, with 8 bases between the two ends. CDR1 and CDR2 (germline): SEHNR, FQNEAQ (reference sequence). The CDR3 loop is CASIGQYEQYF. The CDR3 nucleotides read TGTGCCAGCATAGGCCAATACGAGCAGTACTTC.

To note about this clone: The junction departs from the called germline gene at one end, perhaps through a read error. The DNA of the CDR3 is TGTGCCAGTTCAGCCCCCGAGGACAGGGGGCCCCCTAAAGTATCCTTATTCTTC. Protein sequence: CASSAPEDRGPPKVSLFF. The chain has TRBV19 and TRBJ2-7; 11 bases align to TRBD1. This CDR3 is built from 18 residues. Germline V lookup: CDR1 LNHDA, CDR2 SQIVND (reference sequence).

The V call is TRBV27, the J call TRBJ2-5; 13 positions match TRBD2. CDR1 is MNHEY, CDR2 SMNVEV, per germline (reference sequence). This CDR3 is built from 14 residues. V dropped 11 bases and J dropped 5; count of bases not matched to a gene: 8. The CDR3 loop is CAYGTSGEKETQYF. Here the CDR3 DNA reads TGTGCCTACGGGACTAGCGGGGAGAAGGAGACCCAGTACTTC.

Written as DNA, the CDR3 is TGCGCCAGCAGCTCCACCCCCGGGACTAGCGGGGGCGAGCAGTACTTC. It encodes CASSSTPGTSGGEQYF. The V call is TRBV5-1, the J call TRBJ2-7; 14 bases agree with TRBD2. V was pared by 3 bases and J by 6 bases, with 8 bases of the junction left unmatched. CDR1 SGHRS and CDR2 YFSETQ come from the germline V gene. CDR3 length equals 16 residues.

The gene calls are TRBV7-9 and TRBJ1-2, with a tentative D call TRBD1 (5 bases). The V end was cut by 7 bases, the J end by 8 bases, with 17 bases between. This CDR3 has 13 residues. Germline CDR1 and CDR2: SEHNR and FQNEAQ (reference sequence). The CDR3 DNA reads TGTGCCAGCACCCCAAGTGGCCCAGGGGGCTACACCTTC. Amino acid sequence: CASTPSGPGGYTF.

The V and J genes are TRBV4-2 and TRBJ2-1, with 12 positions matching TRBD2. V was clipped by 5 bases and J by 4 bases; unmatched bases: 3. CDR1 LGHNA and CDR2 YNFKEQ come from the germline V gene. The CDR3 is 15 residues long. The CDR3 protein is CASSALAGGYNEQFF. The DNA for the CDR3 is TGTGCCAGCAGCGCACTAGCGGGGGGTTACAATGAGCAGTTCTTC.

Only a few counts were recorded for this clone. The chain joins TRBV7-9 to TRBJ1-5; no clear D. Trimming pared 5 bases from V and 4 bases from J, leaving 6 bases between. This CDR3 has 12 amino acids. The germline gives CDR1 SEHNR, CDR2 FQNEAQ (reference sequence). The CDR3 sequence: CASSPGNQPQHF. The CDR3 DNA is TGTGCCAGCAGCCCCGGTAATCAGCCCCAGCATTTT.

This clone appeared a single time. The CDR3 sequence is CASSFRPTGPTEAFF. The DNA for the CDR3 is TGTGCCAGCAGCTTTCGCCCGACAGGTCCGACTGAAGCTTTCTTT. This sequence joins TRBV7-9 and TRBJ1-1; D is possibly TRBD1 (6 bases). The CDR3 is 15 residues long. Trimming took 3 bases from V and 5 from J, leaving 16 bases between them. CDR1 and CDR2 (germline): SEHNR, FQNEAQ (reference sequence).

This clone was found once. V usage is TRBV4-1 and J usage is TRBJ1-1, with unresolved D. Deletions cut 1 base from V and 5 bases from J, with 14 bases between. Germline loops: CDR1 MGHRA, CDR2 YSYEKL. The CDR3 totals 15 residues. The chain's CDR3 is CASSQGSWERTEAFF. CDR3 in DNA: TGCGCCAGCAGCCAAGGTTCATGGGAGAGGACTGAAGCTTTCTTT.

The table lists this clone with a count of one. The gene calls are TRBV19 and TRBJ2-2; D not certain. Deletions cut 3 bases from V and 3 bases from J, with 20 bases between. Germline-derived CDR1 and CDR2 are LNHDA and SQIVND (reference sequence). The CDR3 is 18 residues long. Here the CDR3 DNA reads TGTGCCAGTAGTATCTGGTCCCCCCGAACTCTATACACCGGGGAGCTGTTTTTT. It yields the protein CASSIWSPRTLYTGELFF.

V and J are TRBV7-9 and TRBJ2-7; 10 bases fit TRBD2. With V trimmed by 4 bases and J by 6 bases, 12 bases remained unmatched. Germline CDR1 SEHNR, CDR2 FQNEAQ (reference sequence). The CDR3 runs 16 residues. The CDR3 region has the DNA TGTGCCAGCAGCTCCCCGGTGAGCGGGAGGGCCTCCGAGCAGTACTTC. As protein: CASSSPVSGRASEQYF.

CDR3 sequence: CASSQGYPRTQYF. CDR3 nucleotides: TGTGCCAGCAGCCAAGGTTATCCCAGGACCCAGTACTTC. V gene TRBV28 combines with J gene TRBJ2-5, with D unclear. Trimming cost V 6 bases and J 7 bases, with 15 bases left between them. Germline CDR1 reads MDHEN; CDR2 reads SYDVKM. The CDR3 has 13 residues. Based on the CDR3 plus reference TRBV28 and TRBJ2-5, the full variable domain is DVKVTQSSRYLVKRTGEKVFLECVQDMDHENMFWYRQDPGLGLRLIYFSYDVKMKEKGDIPEGYSVSREKKERFSLILESASTNQTSMYLCASSQGYPRTQYFGPGTRLLVL.

The V gene is TRBV7-9, the J gene TRBJ2-7, with D perhaps TRBD2 (5 bases). Trimming stripped 7 bases from V and 0 bases from J, with 19 bases between. This CDR3 is 16 amino acids long. Germline V CDR1 and CDR2: SEHNR, FQNEAQ (reference sequence). The CDR3 region is CASTPSEGLSSYEQYF. DNA for the CDR3: TGTGCCAGCACCCCCTCCGAGGGATTAAGCTCCTACGAGCAGTACTTC. Using reference TRBV7-9 and TRBJ2-7 for the parts outside the CDR3, the full variable domain is DTGVSQNPRHKITKRGQNVTFRCDPISEHNRLYWYRQTLGQGPEFLTYFQNEAQLEKSRLLSDRFSAERPKGSFSTLEIQRTEQGDSAMYLCASTPSEGLSSYEQYFGPGTRLTVT.

This chain links TRBV6-5 with TRBJ1-2; no clear D. Trimming shortened V by 7 bases and J by 6 bases, and 15 bases separated the two germline ends. The CDR3 has 13 residues. CDR1 is MNHEY and CDR2 is SVGAGI in the germline V gene. The CDR3 nucleotides are TGTGCCAGCACCTCCGGGAAAATCAATGGCTACACCTTC. It translates to CASTSGKINGYTF.